This is a list of T cell receptor beta chains from one sample in a study of shared T cell receptors in the human thymus. Here immunoSEQ multiplex PCR was the method, and the copy in TCRdb shows in-frame clones only, minus some. The sample includes some 760,000 clones, approximately 85% of them seen just once. These same records also appear under a second study, on human thymus T cells.

Source material: thymocytes. The receptors here all came from a girl under two years old with a congenital heart defect. CDR3s include the opening cysteine and the closing phenylalanine or tryptophan. Each record gives: J gene, V gene, CDR3 length, clone size, D gene, CDR3 DNA, CDR3 protein. D genes are given only for firm matches. Part of the rows lack a size; the others show once, few, many or a class for expanded clones.

TRBJ1-1 | TRBV27 | 13 | once | TRBD1 | TGTGCCAGCAGTCCAACAGGGGCCACTGAAGCTTTCTTT | CASSPTGATEAFF
TRBJ2-2 | TRBV4-2 | 16 | . | TRBD2 | TGTGCCAGCAGCCAAACCAGCGGGGTGGGGACCGGGGAGCTGTTTTTT | CASSQTSGVGTGELFF
TRBJ1-1 | TRBV29-1 | 16 | . | . | TGCAGCGTTGATATTCCCCAGGACGGGGGTGGGACTGAAGCTTTCTTT | CSVDIPQDGGGTEAFF
TRBJ1-2 | TRBV4-1 | 11 | few | . | TGCGCCAGCAGCCCCGGTCATGGCTACACCTTC | CASSPGHGYTF
TRBJ1-2 | TRBV27 | 17 | . | TRBD1 | TGTGCCAGCAGACACCAATTGACAGGGACCGATAACTATGGCTACACCTTC | CASRHQLTGTDNYGYTF
TRBJ2-7 | TRBV6-5 | 14 | . | TRBD2 | TGTGCCAGCAGAAAGACTAGCGAGGCCTACGAGCAGTACTTC | CASRKTSEAYEQYF
TRBJ2-7 | TRBV4-3 | 16 | . | . | TGCGCCAGCAGCCAAGTTTGGCAGGGAACGTACTACGAGCAGTACTTC | CASSQVWQGTYYEQYF
TRBJ2-3 | TRBV21-1 | 15 | . | . | TGTGCCAGCAGCGATAGCGGCTCCCCGGCAGATACGCAGTATTTT | CASSDSGSPADTQYF
TRBJ2-3 | TRBV19 | 12 | . | . | TGTGCCAGTAGTGGGGCTACAGATACGCAGTATTTT | CASSGATDTQYF
TRBJ2-7 | TRBV5-5 | 15 | . | TRBD2 | TGTGCCAGCAGTTCTAGCGGGGGGCCGACCTACGAGCAGTACTTC | CASSSSGGPTYEQYF
TRBJ2-2 | TRBV5-1 | 19 | . | . | TGCGCCAGCAGCTTAGTGGGGGGGCTCAACGTTTACGACACCGGGGAGCTGTTTTTT | CASSLVGGLNVYDTGELFF
TRBJ1-4 | TRBV15 | 14 | . | . | TGTGCCACCGGTTACATTGCAACTAATGAAAAACTGTTTTTT | CATGYIATNEKLFF
TRBJ1-1 | TRBV18 | 13 | . | . | TGTGCCAGCTCACCGTTAGCGAACACTGAAGCTTTCTTT | CASSPLANTEAFF
TRBJ2-5 | TRBV2 | 13 | . | TRBD1 | TGTGCCAGCAGTACAGGGGGCGAAGAGACCCAGTACTTC | CASSTGGEETQYF
TRBJ1-1 | TRBV7-9 | 18 | . | . | TGTGCCAGCAGCTTAGGGGAGGGGGGACCGAACATGAACACTGAAGCTTTCTTT | CASSLGEGGPNMNTEAFF
TRBJ2-1 | TRBV6-6 | 15 | . | . | TGTGCCAGCAGTTCCCTCTCCGGGGGAAACAATGAGCAGTTCTTC | CASSSLSGGNNEQFF
TRBJ1-2 | TRBV6-1 | 19 | . | TRBD1 | TGTGCCAGCAGTGACCGTCACCGGGACAGGGGCCTCTTTGGTTATGGCTACACCTTC | CASSDRHRDRGLFGYGYTF
TRBJ2-3 | TRBV19 | 18 | . | TRBD2 | TGTGCCAGTAGTAAGACTCCGGGACTAGCGGGGGGCACAGATACGCAGTATTTT | CASSKTPGLAGGTDTQYF
TRBJ2-7 | TRBV5-1 | 12 | . | . | TGCGCCAGCAGCTTGTTTTCTCTCTGCAGCGGGTTC | CASSLFSLCSGF
TRBJ1-1 | TRBV5-1 | 12 | . | . | TGCGCCAGCAGCAGGGGAGGCACTGAAGCTTTCTTT | CASSRGGTEAFF
TRBJ1-2 | TRBV25-1 | 17 | . | . | TGTGCCAGCAGTGAATCGGGTTTAGGAGGGCGCGGCTATGGCTACACCTTC | CASSESGLGGRGYGYTF
TRBJ2-7 | TRBV7-9 | 14 | . | . | TGTGCCAGCAGCCTCGCTCTGGGGCCTCACGAGCAGTACTTC | CASSLALGPHEQYF
TRBJ1-2 | TRBV7-9 | 15 | few | . | TGTGCCAGCAGCTCCAGGCCGAACGGAGGCTATGGCTACACCTTC | CASSSRPNGGYGYTF
TRBJ1-5 | TRBV5-8 | 14 | . | TRBD1 | TGTGCCAGCAGCCCGACAGGGGTCGATCAGCCCCAGCATTTT | CASSPTGVDQPQHF
TRBJ2-5 | TRBV5-6 | 14 | . | TRBD1 | TGTGCCAGCAGCTTCGGACAGGGCCAAGAGACCCAGTACTTC | CASSFGQGQETQYF
TRBJ2-2 | TRBV27 | 14 | . | . | TGTGCCAGCAGACCCGGGTCCTACACCGGGGAGCTGTTTTTT | CASRPGSYTGELFF
TRBJ2-1 | TRBV7-8 | 16 | . | . | TGTGCCAGCAGCATCTTATCGCGGGGCTCCTACAATGAGCAGTTCTTC | CASSILSRGSYNEQFF
TRBJ2-5 | TRBV9 | 14 | . | TRBD1 | TGTGCCAGCAGCGCAAAAGGACAGGGAGAGACCCAGTACTTC | CASSAKGQGETQYF
TRBJ2-5 | TRBV6-5 | 13 | few | TRBD1 | TGTGCCAGCAGGGGGGACAGCCAAGAGACCCAGTACTTC | CASRGDSQETQYF
TRBJ1-5 | TRBV18 | 16 | . | . | TGTGCCAGCTCACCTACGGACAGCGCCTTGAATCAGCCCCAGCATTTT | CASSPTDSALNQPQHF
TRBJ1-5 | TRBV28 | 19 | few | . | TGTGCCAGCAGTTCCCGCACGACCCAAGACAGCCCGACTAATCAGCCCCAGCATTTT | CASSSRTTQDSPTNQPQHF
TRBJ1-2 | TRBV19 | 15 | once | TRBD1 | TGTGCCAGTAGCCGAGTAGGACAGGGTTTCGGTGGCTACACCTTC | CASSRVGQGFGGYTF
TRBJ2-1 | TRBV11-2 | 14 | . | TRBD2 | TGTGCCAGCAGCTTCACTAGCGGTTACAATGAGCAGTTCTTC | CASSFTSGYNEQFF
TRBJ2-5 | TRBV25-1 | 17 | . | . | TGTGCCAGCAGTGAATTGGACACAGGGATTCCGCAAGAGACCCAGTACTTC | CASSELDTGIPQETQYF
TRBJ1-6 | TRBV6-8 | 18 | . | TRBD1 | TGTGCCAGCAGTTACTCAAAGGCAGGGACAGGTAGTAATTCACCCCTCCACTTT | CASSYSKAGTGSNSPLHF
TRBJ2-5 | TRBV19 | 15 | . | TRBD1 | TGTGCCAGTAGTAAGGAAGAGGGGGCGCGGGAGACCCAGTACTTC | CASSKEEGARETQYF